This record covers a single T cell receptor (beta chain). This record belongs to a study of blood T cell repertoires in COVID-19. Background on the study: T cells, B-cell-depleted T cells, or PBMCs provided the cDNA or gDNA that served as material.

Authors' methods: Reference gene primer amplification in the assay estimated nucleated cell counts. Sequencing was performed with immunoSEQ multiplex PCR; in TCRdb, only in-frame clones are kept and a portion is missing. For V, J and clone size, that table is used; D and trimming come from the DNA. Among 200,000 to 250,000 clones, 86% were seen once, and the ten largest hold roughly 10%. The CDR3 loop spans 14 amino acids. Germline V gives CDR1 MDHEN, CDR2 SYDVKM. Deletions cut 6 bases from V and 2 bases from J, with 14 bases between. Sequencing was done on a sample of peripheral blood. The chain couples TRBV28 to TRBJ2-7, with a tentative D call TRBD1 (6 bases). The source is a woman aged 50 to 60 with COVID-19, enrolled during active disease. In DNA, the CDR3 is TGTGCCAGCAGCCGCCGTGCAGGGGCCTACGAGCAGTACGTC. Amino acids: CASSRRAGAYEQYV.